The rows below give T cell receptor beta chains drawn from one sample of a study of CD8 T cells in Susac syndrome. Each CDR3 protein gets one entry after TCRdb re-called the immunoSEQ multiplex PCR reads with MiXCR. The sample includes roughly 200,000 distinct CDR3 sequences, 85% to 95% of them seen just once. The specimen sequenced was CD8+ T cells from PBMCs. Every receptor here comes from a human donor with multiple sclerosis. Each CDR3 is given with its conserved first and last residue. Fields, in order: CDR3 length, J gene, D gene, clone size, V gene, CDR3 protein, CDR3 DNA. The D gene is left open where the match is weak. Part of the rows lack a size; the others show once, few, many or a class for expanded clones.

>15|TRBJ1-1|-|-|TRBV30
CAWSLDNFGGTEAFF
TGTGCCTGGAGCCTTGACAATTTCGGGGGCACTGAAGCTTTCTTT
>18|TRBJ2-4|-|-|TRBV7-2
CASSLVPLASIAKNIQYF
TGTGCCAGCAGCTTAGTCCCCCTGGCCTCTATAGCCAAAAACATTCAGTACTTC
>17|TRBJ2-1|-|-|TRBV20-1
CSARDILSTPNYNEQFF
TGCAGTGCTAGAGATATTTTGAGCACCCCCAATTACAATGAGCAGTTCTTC
>11|TRBJ2-3|-|-|TRBV6-5
CASSLGPTQYF
TGTGCCAGCAGTTTAGGTCCTACGCAGTATTTT
>15|TRBJ1-2|-|-|TRBV7-9
CATTAGTDASYGYTF
TGTGCCACCACGGCCGGGACCGACGCCTCCTATGGCTACACCTTC
>15|TRBJ1-1|-|-|TRBV3-1
CASSQSRVENTEAFF
TGTGCCAGCAGCCAATCAAGGGTCGAGAACACTGAAGCTTTCTTT
>17|TRBJ2-1|-|-|TRBV5-6
CASSPRSWNLYYNEQFF
TGTGCCAGCAGCCCCCGTTCATGGAATCTTTACTACAATGAGCAGTTCTTC
>14|TRBJ2-7|-|once|TRBV7-6
CASTPLFPGDEQYF
TGTGCCAGCACCCCGCTCTTCCCGGGGGACGAGCAGTACTTC
>14|TRBJ1-2|TRBD1|-|TRBV7-9
CASSLDGTGAGYTF
TGTGCCAGCAGCCTGGACGGGACAGGGGCGGGCTACACCTTC
>16|TRBJ1-6|-|-|TRBV3-1
CASSQDVGSRNSPLHF
TGTGCCAGCAGCCAAGATGTGGGCAGCCGGAATTCACCCCTCCACTTT
>11|TRBJ2-5|TRBD2|-|TRBV12-3/TRBV12-4
CATGTSGTQYF
TGTGCCACCGGGACTAGTGGGACCCAGTACTTC
>14|TRBJ2-7|-|-|TRBV27
CASSLLAGCYEQYF
TGTGCCAGCAGTTTGTTGGCGGGATGCTACGAGCAGTACTTC
>15|TRBJ2-5|-|-|TRBV15
CATSASRRLQETQYF
TGTGCCACCAGCGCCTCGCGCAGACTTCAAGAGACCCAGTACTTC
>14|TRBJ2-1|-|-|TRBV3-1
CASSQEGAYNEQFF
TGTGCCAGCAGCCAAGAAGGCGCCTACAATGAGCAGTTCTTC
>13|TRBJ2-7|TRBD2|-|TRBV29-1
CSVLAGVTYEQYF
TGCAGCGTGTTAGCGGGAGTGACCTACGAGCAGTACTTC
>19|TRBJ2-7|TRBD2|-|TRBV27
CASSLSGLGVLAGSYEQYF
TGTGCCAGCAGTTTATCGGGTCTTGGGGTACTAGCGGGCTCCTACGAGCAGTACTTC
>13|TRBJ2-3|-|-|TRBV2
CASSEHSTDTQYF
TGTGCCAGCAGTGAACACAGCACAGATACGCAGTATTTT
>16|TRBJ2-7|TRBD1|-|TRBV27
CASSLDFQGALYEQYF
TGTGCCAGCAGTTTAGATTTTCAGGGGGCTCTATACGAGCAGTACTTC
>12|TRBJ1-1|-|-|TRBV29-1
CSVRPGKPEAFF
TGCAGCGTCCGTCCCGGCAAGCCTGAAGCTTTCTTT
>12|TRBJ2-1|-|-|TRBV9
CASSVTGDEQFF
TGTGCCAGCAGCGTAACTGGGGATGAGCAGTTCTTC
>11|TRBJ2-2|-|-|TRBV29-1
CSASGTGELFF
TGCAGCGCAAGCGGCACCGGGGAGCTGTTTTTT
>16|TRBJ2-3|-|-|TRBV7-8
CASRRTRGGSTDTQYF
TGTGCCAGCCGCAGGACTAGGGGGGGGAGCACAGATACGCAGTATTTT
>15|TRBJ2-5|-|few|TRBV11-2
CASSLAANTQETQYF
TGTGCCAGCAGCTTAGCGGCGAACACCCAAGAGACCCAGTACTTC
>12|TRBJ2-5|-|-|TRBV3-1
CASSQVAETQYF
TGTGCCAGCAGCCAAGTCGCGGAGACCCAGTACTTC